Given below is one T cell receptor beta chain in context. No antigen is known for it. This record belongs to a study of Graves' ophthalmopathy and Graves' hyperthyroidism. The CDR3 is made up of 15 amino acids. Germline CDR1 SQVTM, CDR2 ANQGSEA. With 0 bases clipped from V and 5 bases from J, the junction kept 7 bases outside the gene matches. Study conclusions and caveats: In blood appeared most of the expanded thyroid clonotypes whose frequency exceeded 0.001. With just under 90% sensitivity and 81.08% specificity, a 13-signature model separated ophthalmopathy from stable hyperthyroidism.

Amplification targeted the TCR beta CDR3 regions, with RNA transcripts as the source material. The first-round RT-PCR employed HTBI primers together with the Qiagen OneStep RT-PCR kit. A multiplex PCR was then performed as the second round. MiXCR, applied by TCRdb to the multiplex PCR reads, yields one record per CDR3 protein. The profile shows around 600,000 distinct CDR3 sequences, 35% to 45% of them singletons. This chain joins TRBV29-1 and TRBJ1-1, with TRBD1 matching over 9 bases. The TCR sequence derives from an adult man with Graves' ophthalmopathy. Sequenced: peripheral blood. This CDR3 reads CSVEDQQGARTEAFF. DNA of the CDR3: TGCAGCGTTGAAGACCAACAGGGGGCGCGAACTGAAGCTTTCTTT.